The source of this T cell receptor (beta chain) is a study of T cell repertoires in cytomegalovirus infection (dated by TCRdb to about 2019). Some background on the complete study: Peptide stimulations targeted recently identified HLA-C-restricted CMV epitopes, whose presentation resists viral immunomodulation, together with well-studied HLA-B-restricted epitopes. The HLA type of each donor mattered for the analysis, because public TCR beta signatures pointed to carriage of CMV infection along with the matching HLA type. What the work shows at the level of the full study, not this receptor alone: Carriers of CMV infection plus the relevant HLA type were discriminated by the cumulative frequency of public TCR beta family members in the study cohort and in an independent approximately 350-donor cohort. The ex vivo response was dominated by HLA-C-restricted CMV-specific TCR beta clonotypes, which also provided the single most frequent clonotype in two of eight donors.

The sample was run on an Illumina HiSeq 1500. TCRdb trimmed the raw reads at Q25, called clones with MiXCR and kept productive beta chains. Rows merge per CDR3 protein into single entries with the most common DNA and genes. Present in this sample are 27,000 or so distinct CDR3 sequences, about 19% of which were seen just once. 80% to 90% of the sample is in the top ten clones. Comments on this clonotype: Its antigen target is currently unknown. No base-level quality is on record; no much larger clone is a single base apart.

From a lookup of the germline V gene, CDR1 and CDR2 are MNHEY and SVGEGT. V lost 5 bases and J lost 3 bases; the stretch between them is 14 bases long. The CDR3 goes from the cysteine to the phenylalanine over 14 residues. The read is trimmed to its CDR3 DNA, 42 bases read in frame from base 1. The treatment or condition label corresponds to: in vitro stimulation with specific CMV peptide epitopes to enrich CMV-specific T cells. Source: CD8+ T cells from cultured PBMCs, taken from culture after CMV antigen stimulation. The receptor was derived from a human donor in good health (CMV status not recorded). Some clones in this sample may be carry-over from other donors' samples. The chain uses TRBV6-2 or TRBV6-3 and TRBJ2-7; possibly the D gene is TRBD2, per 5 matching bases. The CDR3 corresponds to CASSPGLFLYEQYF. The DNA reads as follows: TGTGCCAGCAGTCCCGGACTTTTCCTCTACGAGCAGTACTTC.